Listed below are T cell receptor beta chains from one sample, sequenced in a study of blood T cells in healthy people across ages. TCRdb itself ran the 5' RACE reads through MiXCR, one entry per CDR3 protein. The sample shows about 1.8 million distinct CDR3 sequences, around 50% of them seen only once. Material for sequencing was blood. The receptor set was obtained from a woman in her forties in good health. Both conserved end residues are part of each CDR3. Each record gives: CDR3 protein, CDR3 DNA, J gene, V gene, D gene, clone size. D genes are given only for firm matches. Clone size appears in some rows only: once, few, many, or a class for an expanded clone.

CDR3 protein: CASTHLAGGDTDTQYF
CDR3 DNA: TGTGCCAGCACCCACCTCGCCGGCGGGGACACAGATACGCAGTATTTT
J gene: TRBJ2-3
V gene: TRBV6-1
D gene: -
clone size: -

CDR3 protein: CASSPEPRAEGYYDEQFF
CDR3 DNA: TGTGCCAGCAGCCCGGAACCCCGGGCCGAGGGGTACTACGATGAGCAGTTCTTC
J gene: TRBJ2-1
V gene: TRBV4-2
D gene: -
clone size: -

CDR3 protein: CASSPGLWATGDTQYF
CDR3 DNA: TGTGCCAGCAGCCCCGGACTCTGGGCCACGGGGGATACGCAGTATTTT
J gene: TRBJ2-3
V gene: TRBV7-3
D gene: -
clone size: few

CDR3 protein: CASSAGGGRTNEKLFF
CDR3 DNA: TGTGCCAGCAGCGCAGGGGGCGGAAGGACTAATGAAAAACTGTTTTTT
J gene: TRBJ1-4
V gene: TRBV7-9
D gene: TRBD1
clone size: -

CDR3 protein: CASSESDRPYDSPLHF
CDR3 DNA: TGTGCCAGCAGTGAATCGGACAGACCATATGATTCACCCCTCCACTTT
J gene: TRBJ1-6
V gene: TRBV25-1
D gene: -
clone size: -

CDR3 protein: CASSKNGGETQYF
CDR3 DNA: TGTGCCAGCAGCAAAAACGGAGGGGAGACCCAGTACTTC
J gene: TRBJ2-5
V gene: TRBV7-2
D gene: -
clone size: few

CDR3 protein: CSAPPSDRGNTGELFF
CDR3 DNA: TGCAGTGCTCCTCCATCCGACAGGGGGAACACCGGGGAGCTGTTTTTT
J gene: TRBJ2-2
V gene: TRBV20-1
D gene: TRBD1
clone size: -

CDR3 protein: CASSFPAGGKETQYF
CDR3 DNA: TGTGCCAGCAGCTTCCCAGCGGGGGGAAAAGAGACCCAGTACTTC
J gene: TRBJ2-5
V gene: TRBV11-1
D gene: TRBD2
clone size: -

CDR3 protein: CSASGRGFTDTQYF
CDR3 DNA: TGCAGTGCCTCCGGACGGGGCTTCACAGATACGCAGTATTTT
J gene: TRBJ2-3
V gene: TRBV20-1
D gene: -
clone size: -

CDR3 protein: CASSYSGTGWGQETQYF
CDR3 DNA: TGTGCCAGCAGTTATTCCGGGACAGGGTGGGGCCAAGAGACCCAGTACTTC
J gene: TRBJ2-5
V gene: TRBV6-5
D gene: TRBD1
clone size: -

CDR3 protein: CASSVAARGNYGYTF
CDR3 DNA: TGTGCCAGCAGCGTAGCCGCCAGGGGTAACTATGGCTACACCTTC
J gene: TRBJ1-2
V gene: TRBV9
D gene: -
clone size: -

CDR3 protein: CASSLTALGDRVSDGYTF
CDR3 DNA: TGTGCCAGCAGCTTAACTGCCCTCGGGGACAGGGTTTCCGATGGCTACACCTTC
J gene: TRBJ1-2
V gene: TRBV7-2
D gene: TRBD1
clone size: -